The 20 T cell receptor beta chains reported below all come from one sample, sequenced in a study of blood T cell repertoires in COVID-19. TCRdb's copy holds only in-frame clones and misses some; the assay was immunoSEQ multiplex PCR. The sample contains hundreds of thousands of clones, 75% to 90% of which appear only once. Sequencing input: peripheral blood. These receptor sequences come from a woman aged 55-70 years with COVID-19, enrolled during active disease.

The chain is built from TRBV20-1 and TRBJ2-1, with 8 positions matching TRBD2. CDR3 size: 15 residues. J was trimmed by 6 bases and V by 3 bases; bases with no gene match: 10. The germline V gene has CDR1 DFQATT and CDR2 SNEGSKA (reference sequence). CDR3 sequence: CSASPGERGINEQFF. The CDR3 nucleotides are TGCAGTGCTAGTCCTGGAGAGCGGGGGATCAATGAGCAGTTCTTC.

The sample holds a few counts of this clone. CDR3 nucleotide sequence: TGTGCCAGCAGCCCCCCCCAGCGGGGAGATATGGAAGAGACCCAGTACTTC. Encoded protein: CASSPPQRGDMEETQYF. The rearrangement joins TRBV14 to TRBJ2-5, with 7 bases identical to TRBD2. V lost 4 bases, J lost 3 bases, and 14 bases stayed unmatched. The CDR3 spans 17 residues. The V gene's germline CDR1 is SGHDN and CDR2 FVKESK.

The V gene is TRBV7-2, the J gene TRBJ2-2; 8 bases are shared with TRBD2. The CDR3 runs to 15 residues. The V gene's germline CDR1 is SGHTA and CDR2 FQGNSA. Trimming removed 2 bases from V and 7 bases from J; junction bases left unmatched: 6. The CDR3 sequence: CASSLQSGGNGELFF. The DNA for the CDR3 is TGTGCCAGCAGCTTACAGAGCGGGGGAAACGGGGAGCTGTTTTTT.

This chain joins TRBV27 and TRBJ1-1, with a weak D call TRBD1 (5 bases). The CDR3 spans 13 residues. Trimming removed 4 bases from V and 4 bases from J, with 10 bases in between. Germline CDR1 MNHEY, CDR2 SMNVEV (reference sequence). The CDR3 loop reads CASSWGGPTEAFF. The CDR3 DNA reads TGTGCCAGCAGTTGGGGCGGTCCCACTGAAGCTTTCTTT.

The gene calls are TRBV30 and TRBJ1-1; possibly TRBD1 for D (5 bases). V was pared by 5 bases and J by 8 bases, with 15 bases between. The CDR3 totals 12 residues. CDR1 and CDR2 from the germline V gene are GTSNPN and SVGIG (reference sequence). Written as DNA, the CDR3 is TGTGCCTGGGGACTTGGCCCAGGGGAAGCTTTCTTT. Amino acid sequence: CAWGLGPGEAFF.

The chain links TRBV9 to TRBJ1-1, with TRBD1 matching over 7 bases. The germline gives CDR1 SGDLS, CDR2 YYNGEE. This CDR3 contains 18 residues. Losses at the gene ends were 4 bases for V and 0 bases for J; bases not matched to a gene: 15. The CDR3 sequence: CASSPWTGLVDLNTEAFF. For the CDR3, the DNA is TGTGCCAGCAGCCCGTGGACAGGCCTAGTAGACCTGAACACTGAAGCTTTCTTT.

The chain carries TRBV19 and TRBJ2-1; 7 bases are shared with TRBD2. The germline V gene has CDR1 LNHDA and CDR2 SQIVND (reference sequence). The trim removed 1 base at V and 8 bases at J, leaving 5 bases unmatched. The CDR3 runs to 14 residues. The CDR3 reads CASSIAGAGYEQFF. The CDR3 nucleotides read TGTGCCAGTAGTATAGCTGGAGCGGGGTATGAGCAGTTCTTC.

The chain uses TRBV7-8 and TRBJ2-7, with 9 bases identical to TRBD1. V was pared by 3 bases and J by 6 bases, with 6 bases of the junction left unmatched. CDR3 size: 14 residues. Looked up from germline, CDR1 is SGHVS and CDR2 is FQNEAQ. This CDR3 is CASSFGDRVFEQYF. CDR3 DNA sequence: TGTGCCAGCAGCTTTGGGGACAGGGTGTTCGAGCAGTACTTC.

The gene calls are TRBV5-1 and TRBJ1-4, with D possibly matching TRBD1 (6 bases). The CDR3 extends over 14 amino acids. Germline V gene data show CDR1 as SGHRS and CDR2 as YFSETQ. Deletions cut 5 bases from V and 8 bases from J, with 16 bases between. The CDR3 sequence is CASSLQGPGEKLFF. The CDR3 bases are TGCGCCAGCAGTTTGCAGGGGCCTGGGGAAAAACTGTTTTTT.

The V and J genes are TRBV4-3 and TRBJ2-7, with 7 bases fitting TRBD1. The CDR3 spans 17 residues. J was trimmed by 0 bases and V by 1 base; bases with no gene match: 9. CDR1 is LGHNA, CDR2 YSLEER, per germline. CDR3 DNA sequence: TGCGCCAGCAGCCAAGCTATTAGGGACAGCCTCTCCTACGAGCAGTACTTC. Protein sequence: CASSQAIRDSLSYEQYF.

CDR3 DNA: TGTGCTAGTGGTTTGGGACAGGGGTCCAGAGGGTACTTC. Translating gives CASGLGQGSRGYF. V usage is TRBV12-5 and J usage is TRBJ2-7; 8 bases agree with TRBD1. Unmatched junction bases numbered 8, after V lost 1 base and J lost 12 bases. The CDR3 has 13 amino acids. The V gene's germline CDR1 is LGHNT and CDR2 FRNRAP.

This sequence joins TRBV25-1 and TRBJ2-3, with a possible D match to TRBD1 (5 bases). In germline, CDR1 is MGHDK, CDR2 SYGVNS. V lost 2 bases to trimming and J lost 3 bases, with 12 bases between them. The CDR3 totals 15 residues. The CDR3 here is CASSESRERTDTQYF. CDR3 DNA sequence: TGTGCCAGCAGTGAAAGCAGGGAACGGACAGATACGCAGTATTTT.

This chain links TRBV19 with TRBJ1-5, with TRBD1 matching over 10 bases. Germline CDR1 reads LNHDA; CDR2 reads SQIVND (reference sequence). The CDR3 sequence is 20 residues long. V trimming: 2 bases; J trimming: 2 bases; junction bases outside the gene matches: 15. The CDR3 DNA reads as TGTGCCAGTAGTATAAGGTCCCGGACAGGGGGATTGGATGGCAATCAGCCCCAGCATTTT. Its protein is CASSIRSRTGGLDGNQPQHF.

The chain uses TRBV6-5 and TRBJ1-2; D not certain. Germline CDR1 and CDR2: MNHEY and SVGAGI. V lost 6 bases and J lost 4, with 12 bases in between. The CDR3 is 13 residues long. CDR3 nucleotide sequence: TGTGCCAGCAGGAGGAGGGAGTCCTATGGCTACACCTTC. It encodes CASRRRESYGYTF.

This clone was recorded once. The V and J genes are TRBV10-3 and TRBJ2-5, with TRBD1 matching 7 bases. This CDR3 spans 13 amino acids. With 9 bases clipped from V and 4 bases from J, the junction kept 8 bases outside the gene matches. CDR1 and CDR2 (germline): ENHRY, SYGVKD. CDR3 sequence: CAIRDRDRETQYF. The CDR3 DNA sequence: TGTGCCATAAGAGACAGGGATCGAGAGACCCAGTACTTC.

The V and J genes are TRBV18 and TRBJ2-5, with 7 bases aligning to TRBD1. After removal of 2 bases from V and 4 bases from J, the junction contained 4 bases not matched to a gene. CDR3 length equals 14 residues. Germline values: CDR1 KGHSH, CDR2 LQKENI. CDR3 sequence (DNA): TGTGCCAGCTCACCATCGGCAGGGGGAGAGACCCAGTACTTC. This gives the protein CASSPSAGGETQYF.

This chain joins TRBV6-6 and TRBJ2-5; 12 nucleotides agree with TRBD2. Germline V lookup: CDR1 MNHNY, CDR2 SVGAGI (reference sequence). The CDR3 is 16 amino acids. Trimming cost V 4 bases and J 2 bases; bases outside gene matches: 5. In nucleotides, the CDR3 is TGTGCCAGCAGTTTATCTAGCGGGGGGGCACAAGAGACCCAGTACTTC. Translation: CASSLSSGGAQETQYF.

J is TRBJ1-1 and V is TRBV5-1; D call uncertain. Germline CDR1 is SGHRS and CDR2 is YFSETQ. This CDR3 region has 14 residues. With 0 bases removed from V and 1 base from J, the gap between germline ends came to 7 bases. CDR3 residues: CASSLGAGNTEAFF. CDR3 coding DNA: TGCGCCAGCAGCTTGGGGGCGGGGAACACTGAAGCTTTCTTT.

The gene calls are TRBV27 and TRBJ2-5, with D tentatively TRBD1 (5 bases). V lost 4 bases and J 1 base, leaving 7 bases between the germline ends. This CDR3 has 13 residues. The germline V gene encodes CDR1 MNHEY and CDR2 SMNVEV (reference sequence). In DNA, the CDR3 is TGTGCCAGCAGTTCCACAGGCCAAGAGACCCAGTACTTC. Translating it yields CASSSTGQETQYF.

This clone was counted once. The CDR3 region has the DNA TGTGCCAGCAGCCAAGATGCGGGGACTAGCGGGGGGACGAACACCGGGGAGCTGTTTTTT. Translated: CASSQDAGTSGGTNTGELFF. The chain employs TRBV4-2 and TRBJ2-2, with TRBD2 matching 15 bases. In germline, CDR1 is LGHNA, CDR2 YNFKEQ. CDR3 size: 20 residues. Germline trimming cut 0 bases from V and 0 bases from J; bases unmatched to any gene: 5.